This TCR beta chain stems from a study of TIL therapy for anti-PD-1-resistant metastatic lung cancer. Overall study: Tumors had a median PD-L1 proportion score of about 6%.

The immunoSEQ assay was v3. Each library reached around 1.9 million read pairs, or roughly 5-6.5 million at deep level. Produced via immunoSEQ multiplex PCR; TCRdb's table is partial and in-frame only. The table lists 36,000 or so clones, around four fifths of them singletons, with about 6% in the top ten. Germline V gene sequence: CDR1 MNHEY, CDR2 SVGAGI. V shed 6 bases and J shed 1 base, with 9 bases lying between them. The CDR3 is 13 residues long. Time point denoted: pre-treatment sample, taken before nivolumab and TIL therapy. This TCR came from a person aged 25 to 85 with non-small cell lung cancer. This sequence joins TRBV6-5 and TRBJ1-1, with D maybe TRBD1 (6 bases). Sequenced material: blood, taken at baseline. CDR3 loop: CASRLRGNTEAFF. CDR3 in DNA: TGTGCCAGCAGGCTCAGGGGGAACACTGAAGCTTTCTTT.